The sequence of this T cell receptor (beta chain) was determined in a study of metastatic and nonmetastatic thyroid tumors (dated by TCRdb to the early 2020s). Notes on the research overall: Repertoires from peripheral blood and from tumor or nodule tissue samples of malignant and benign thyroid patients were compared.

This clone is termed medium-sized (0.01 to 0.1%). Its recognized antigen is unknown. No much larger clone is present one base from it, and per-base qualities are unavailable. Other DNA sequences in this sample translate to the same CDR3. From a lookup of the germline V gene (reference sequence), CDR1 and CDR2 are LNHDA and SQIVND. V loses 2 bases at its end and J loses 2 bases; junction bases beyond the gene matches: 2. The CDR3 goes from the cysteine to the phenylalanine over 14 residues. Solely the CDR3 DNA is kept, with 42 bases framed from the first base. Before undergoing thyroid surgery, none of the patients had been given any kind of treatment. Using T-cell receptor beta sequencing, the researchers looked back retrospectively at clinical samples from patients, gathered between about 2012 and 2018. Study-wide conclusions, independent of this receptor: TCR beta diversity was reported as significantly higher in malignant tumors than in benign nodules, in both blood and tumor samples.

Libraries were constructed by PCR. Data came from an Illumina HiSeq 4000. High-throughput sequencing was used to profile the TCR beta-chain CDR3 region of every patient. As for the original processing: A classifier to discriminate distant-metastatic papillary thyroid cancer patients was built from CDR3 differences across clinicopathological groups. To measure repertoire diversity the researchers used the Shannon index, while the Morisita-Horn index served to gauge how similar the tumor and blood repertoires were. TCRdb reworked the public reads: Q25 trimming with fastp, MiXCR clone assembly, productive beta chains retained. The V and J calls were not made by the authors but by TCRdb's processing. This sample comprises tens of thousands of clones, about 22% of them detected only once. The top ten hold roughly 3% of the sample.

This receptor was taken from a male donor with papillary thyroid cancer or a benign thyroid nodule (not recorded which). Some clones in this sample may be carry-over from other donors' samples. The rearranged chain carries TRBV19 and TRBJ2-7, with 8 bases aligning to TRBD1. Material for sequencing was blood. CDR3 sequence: CASSITGGTYEQYF. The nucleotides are TGTGCCAGTAGTATAACAGGGGGGACCTACGAGCAGTACTTC.